The clone carrying this T cell receptor (beta chain) was seen at least ten times. Its antigen is undetermined. This sample was taken from a study of neurological immune-mediated disorders. A 10-nucleotide random UMI tagged transcripts in template-switch 5'RACE cDNA synthesis. TCRdb re-called the 5' RACE reads with MiXCR, one entry per CDR3 protein. The sample lists about 46,000 distinct CDR3 sequences; under 2% were seen once. The study, taken as a whole, reports: The level of TCR clonal expansion was highest in patients with HTLV-1-associated myelopathy and lowest in multiple sclerosis, where it fell below the level seen in healthy controls. In multiple sclerosis patients, the repertoire cluster was unrelated to clinical or MRI findings. When the repertoires were grouped phylogenetically, those of 18 of the 34 multiple sclerosis patients came together in a single cluster of related CDR3 sequences, which points to a possible repertoire-level signature.

This receptor was obtained from a woman between 40 and 50 years old with multiple sclerosis. Sequenced: PBMCs.

The CDR3 loop is CASSLEMTFRLHTQYF. DNA for the CDR3: TGCGCCAGCAGCTTGGAAATGACGTTTCGGCTTCATACGCAGTATTTT. This sequence joins TRBV5-1 and TRBJ2-3, with no clear D. Germline CDR1 SGHRS, CDR2 YFSETQ. The CDR3 runs to 16 residues. V dropped 0 bases and J dropped 7 bases, with 18 bases sitting between them. The full variable domain, in which reference TRBV5-1 and TRBJ2-3 provide the parts outside the CDR3, is KAGVTQTPRYLIKTRGQQVTLSCSPISGHRSVSWYQQTPGQGLQFLFEYFSETQRNKGNFPGRFSGRQFSNSRSEMNVSTLELGDSALYLCASSLEMTFRLHTQYFGPGTRLTVL.